The clone carrying this TCR beta chain occurred many times. Its matching antigen is unknown. The data are from a study of neurological immune-mediated disorders. Findings of the study overall: The multiple sclerosis repertoire cluster had no clinical or MRI feature associated with it. The repertoires of 18 of 34 multiple sclerosis patients were placed by phylogenetic grouping in a single related-CDR3 cluster, which may be a signature.

TCRdb analysed the 5' RACE reads with MiXCR anew, one entry per CDR3 protein. The table shows roughly 75,000 distinct CDR3 sequences, with just over 2.5% occurring only once. V was clipped by 2 bases and J by 4 bases, with 12 bases between them. Germline CDR1 SGDLS, CDR2 YYNGEE. The CDR3 contains 15 residues. V gene TRBV9 combines with J gene TRBJ2-2; D might be TRBD1 (5 bases). Sequencing input: PBMCs. The receptor was isolated from a woman under 40 with multiple sclerosis. The CDR3 here is CASSVGRVPTGELFF. The CDR3 DNA sequence: TGTGCCAGCAGCGTCGGCAGGGTGCCCACCGGGGAGCTGTTTTTT.